This TCR beta chain emerged from a study of OX40 agonist ivuxolimab in advanced cancers. The protocol was immunoSEQ multiplex PCR, while the TCRdb copy is restricted to in-frame clones and leaves out a portion. The sample shows 50,000 to 55,000 clones, 85% to 90% of them seen only once. After removal of 8 bases from V and 2 bases from J, the junction contained 3 bases not matched to a gene. In germline, CDR1 is MDHEN, CDR2 SYDVKM. The CDR3 length is 14 residues. This clone was picked up one time. The receptor's source is an adult with an advanced solid tumor such as melanoma, head and neck, liver or kidney cancer. The chain links TRBV28 to TRBJ2-7; TRBD2 matches 13 bases. The material sequenced was CD4+ or CD8+ T cells sorted from blood, taken in a trial of the OX40 agonist ivuxolimab. The chain's CDR3 is CASGLAGVAYEQYF. The CDR3, as DNA: TGTGCCAGCGGACTAGCGGGGGTTGCCTACGAGCAGTACTTC.